This T cell receptor beta chain was recovered during a study of blood T cells in healthy people across ages. Germline V gives CDR1 DFQATT, CDR2 SNEGSKA (reference sequence). The V end lost 2 bases, the J end lost 2 bases, and 20 bases lay between the germline ends. The CDR3 is made up of 17 amino acids. A few counts support this clonotype. A sample-barcoded 5' primer and a J-beta primer mix were used in a second PCR of about 6 to 11 cycles. MiXCR, applied by TCRdb to the 5' RACE reads, yields one record per CDR3 protein. This repertoire shows over 950,000 distinct CDR3 sequences, 35% to 40% found once; its top ten account for around 13%.

Input material: blood. The J gene is TRBJ2-3, the V gene TRBV20-1, with a tentative D call TRBD1 (5 bases). The TCR sequence derives from a man aged 18-30 years in good health. The chain's CDR3 is CSARPAPTGRYTDTQYF. CDR3 nucleotides: TGCAGTGCTAGACCGGCTCCTACAGGCAGGTACACAGATACGCAGTATTTT.